The T cell receptor (beta chain) under discussion was sequenced for a study of graft-versus-host responses after intestinal transplantation. The CDR3 extends over 16 amino acids. V dropped 5 bases and J dropped 3; count of bases not matched to a gene: 10. Germline V gives CDR1 SEHNR, CDR2 FQNEAQ (reference sequence). The study, taken as a whole, reports: Some patients had graft-donor T cell macrochimerism. In their allografts, the ratios of graft-versus-host to host-versus-graft T cell clones were high.

In regard to this clone: The antigen remains undetermined.

Sequencing was performed with immunoSEQ multiplex PCR; in TCRdb, only in-frame clones are kept and a portion is missing. This table holds approximately 79,000 clones, roughly four fifths found once. The clonotype was recovered from a human donor who received an intestinal transplant. The chain recombines TRBV7-9 with TRBJ2-5; 9 bases line up with TRBD1. The sequencing here drew on unstimulated CD4+ T cells sorted from spleen or lymph node cells, taken before intestinal transplant. The CDR3 spells CASSPAERTGEETQYF. CDR3 DNA: TGTGCCAGCAGCCCAGCTGAGAGGACAGGGGAAGAGACCCAGTACTTC.